The source of this T cell receptor (beta chain) is a study of blood T cell repertoires in COVID-19. Study in general: Donors in the United States, Italy and Spain gave samples during acute or convalescent COVID-19. T cells, B-cell-depleted T cells, or PBMCs provided the cDNA or gDNA that served as material.

Original handling: Reference gene primer amplification in the assay estimated nucleated cell counts. Assay used: immunoSEQ multiplex PCR; TCRdb lists only in-frame clones, some missing. V, J and clone size were drawn from that table, and D and trimming were deduced from the DNA. The sample carries about 380,000 clones, around 85% recorded once. The CDR3 covers 14 residues. Germline CDR1 and CDR2: SGDLS and YYNGEE. V dropped 4 bases and J dropped 2; count of bases not matched to a gene: 4. This clone was detected only once. Other DNA sequences in this sample translate to the same CDR3. This clonotype originated in a woman under 30 with acute or convalescent COVID-19. The V and J genes are TRBV9 and TRBJ1-1, with TRBD1 identical over 8 bases. The sequencing input was peripheral blood. CDR3 in amino acids: CASSRQGQNTEAFF. DNA of the CDR3: TGTGCCAGCAGCCGACAGGGGCAAAACACTGAAGCTTTCTTT. The whole variable domain, remainder taken from reference TRBV9 and TRBJ1-1, is DSGVTQTPKHLITATGQRVTLRCSPRSGDLSVYWYQQSLDQGLQFLIQYYNGEERAKGNILERFSAQQFPDLHSELNLSSLELGDSALYFCASSRQGQNTEAFFGQGTRLTVV.